This T cell receptor (beta chain) was profiled in a study of CD8 T cells in ankylosing spondylitis. Findings of the study overall: It appeared that ankylosing spondylitis blood was characterized by a TCR beta motif of under ten highly homologous variants. A CD8+ phenotype characterized the disease-linked clones, which were relatively rare in peripheral blood. Matched ankylosing spondylitis synovial fluid reportedly showed significant enrichment of disease-linked clones.

This clonotype has only a few counts. Antigen: not known. Quantitative 5'-RACE with molecular barcodes was used to make the TCR beta libraries. Via MiXCR, TCRdb re-called the 5' RACE reads, giving one row per CDR3 protein. The sample includes 150,000 to 250,000 distinct CDR3 sequences, roughly 13% of them seen just once. Germline V CDR1 and CDR2: MNHNS, SASEGT. CDR3 size: 14 residues. Losses at the gene ends were 6 bases for V and 5 bases for J; bases not matched to a gene: 8. Sequenced input: blood, either unsorted or a sorted T cell fraction (not recorded which). The chain recombines TRBV6-1 with TRBJ2-7, with TRBD2 matching over 9 bases. This receptor was identified in a male donor with ankylosing spondylitis or in good health (not recorded which). CDR3: CASSIAGGDNEQYF. The CDR3 nucleotides read TGTGCCAGCAGCATCGCGGGAGGGGACAACGAGCAGTACTTC.